The 19 T cell receptor beta chains in this list originate from one sample, sequenced in a study of CD8 T cells in ankylosing spondylitis. Study conclusions and caveats: Typical of ankylosing spondylitis blood, it appeared, was a TCR beta motif of eight highly homologous variants.

TCRdb fed the 5' RACE reads into MiXCR, producing one record per CDR3 protein. The sample lists some 800,000 distinct CDR3 sequences; around 11% were seen once. These receptors have no known antigen. Sequenced input: blood, either unsorted or a sorted T cell fraction (not recorded which). These receptors were obtained from a male donor with ankylosing spondylitis.

This rearrangement joins TRBV20-1 to TRBJ2-7; no reliable D call. Deletions cut 3 bases from V and 6 bases from J, with 9 bases between. The CDR3 runs 11 residues. Per germline, CDR1 DFQATT and CDR2 SNEGSKA (reference sequence). CDR3 loop: CSASDLSEQYF. In DNA, the CDR3 is TGCAGTGCTAGTGATCTCTCCGAGCAGTACTTC.

The V and J genes are TRBV6-2 or TRBV6-3 and TRBJ1-1; weak D call: TRBD1 (6 bases). The length of the CDR3 is 12 residues. Deletions cut 8 bases from V and 4 bases from J, with 11 bases between. Germline lookup yields CDR1 MNHEY and CDR2 SVGEGT. The CDR3 reads CASHQGGTEAFF. The DNA for the CDR3 is TGTGCCAGCCACCAAGGGGGCACTGAAGCTTTCTTT.

This clonotype appeared many times. The CDR3 is CSVPSDRVTYNEQFF. DNA for the CDR3: TGCAGCGTTCCCTCTGACAGGGTTACCTACAATGAGCAGTTCTTC. The J gene is TRBJ2-1, the V gene TRBV29-1; 7 bases line up with TRBD1. V lost 5 bases, J lost 2 bases, and 9 bases stayed unmatched. The CDR3 is made up of 15 amino acids. Germline loops: CDR1 SQVTM, CDR2 ANQGSEA.

This clonotype was counted between two and nine times. The V and J genes are TRBV7-9 and TRBJ1-2, with TRBD1 matching over 8 bases. Germline V gene lookup returns CDR1 SEHNR and CDR2 FQNEAQ (reference sequence). Losses at the gene ends were 3 bases for V and 8 bases for J; bases not matched to a gene: 8. CDR3 length: 14 amino acids. CDR3 sequence reads: CASSFTGTGTGYTF. The CDR3 coding sequence is TGTGCCAGCAGCTTCACCGGGACAGGCACCGGCTACACCTTC.

The chain joins TRBV2 to TRBJ2-7, with D uncertain. Trimming cost V 5 bases and J 3 bases, with 8 bases left between them. Germline V gene data show CDR1 as SNHLY and CDR2 as FYNNEI. This CDR3 has 12 amino acids. CDR3 in DNA: TGTGCCAGCAGTCCTGAAGACTACGAGCAGTACTTC. The encoded protein is CASSPEDYEQYF.

The V call is TRBV11-2, the J call TRBJ2-2, with D possibly being TRBD1 (5 bases). CDR1 is SGHAT, CDR2 FQNNGV, per germline. The length of the CDR3 is 15 residues. V lost 6 bases and J lost 4, with 15 bases in between. This chain's CDR3 is CASRPTGVSTGELFF. DNA of the CDR3: TGTGCCAGCAGACCAACAGGAGTGAGCACCGGGGAGCTGTTTTTT.

This clonotype came up once. This chain uses TRBV24-1 with TRBJ2-7; 7 nucleotides line up with TRBD1. CDR3 length equals 14 residues. V shed 4 bases and J 7 bases; nucleotides not matched to a gene: 9. Germline V gene sequence: CDR1 KGHDR, CDR2 SFDVKD. The CDR3 is CATSERDSLTEQYF. DNA for the CDR3: TGTGCCACCAGTGAAAGGGACAGCCTTACGGAGCAGTACTTC.

This clonotype was seen a handful of times. The chain links TRBV20-1 to TRBJ2-7, with 10 bases identical to TRBD2. Germline CDR1 DFQATT, CDR2 SNEGSKA (reference sequence). The CDR3 runs 15 residues. Trimming at V came to 0 bases and at J to 6 bases, leaving 8 bases not matched to a gene. CDR3 in amino acids: CSARDRRLAGVEQYF. The DNA for the CDR3 is TGCAGTGCTAGAGATCGTCGTCTAGCGGGAGTCGAGCAGTACTTC.

In this sample, this clonotype turned up a few times. The chain joins TRBV20-1 to TRBJ2-7; 8 bases match TRBD1. The germline CDR1 and CDR2 sequences are DFQATT and SNEGSKA (reference sequence). The CDR3 sequence is 15 residues long. J lost 2 bases, V lost 2 bases, and 8 bases had no gene match. CDR3: CSARNPGQATYEQYF. The CDR3 nucleotides are TGCAGTGCTAGAAACCCGGGACAGGCGACCTACGAGCAGTACTTC.

This clonotype was observed a handful of times. V gene TRBV28 combines with J gene TRBJ2-7; TRBD1 matches at 9 bases. This CDR3 is built from 15 residues. CDR1 MDHEN and CDR2 SYDVKM come from the germline V gene. Trimming took 2 bases from V and 7 from J; bases not matched to a gene: 9. CDR3 region: CASSLGDRVLKEQYF. The CDR3 region has the DNA TGTGCCAGCAGTTTAGGGGACAGGGTCCTCAAAGAGCAGTACTTC.

The chain joins TRBV5-5 to TRBJ2-7, with 8 bases fitting TRBD2. J lost 12 bases, V lost 0 bases, and 11 bases had no gene match. Germline V CDR1 and CDR2: SGHKS, YYEKEE (reference sequence). The CDR3 sequence is 14 residues long. CDR3 DNA: TGTGCCAGCAGCTTGGGGGGGCGGGAGGCTAGGCGGTACTTC. It specifies CASSLGGREARRYF.

In its sample, this clonotype was seen many times. This sequence joins TRBV5-1 and TRBJ2-3, with D possibly being TRBD2 (6 bases). CDR3 length: 15 amino acids. Trimming cost V 4 bases and J 6 bases, with 18 bases left between them. Germline V gene lookup returns CDR1 SGHRS and CDR2 YFSETQ. CDR3 coding DNA: TGCGCCAGCAGCCCCCGGGGCGCGGGGTCGGATACGCAGTATTTT. It codes for CASSPRGAGSDTQYF.

This clonotype was picked up a small number of times. The chain employs TRBV5-1 and TRBJ1-2; D ambiguous. The germline V gene has CDR1 SGHRS and CDR2 YFSETQ. This CDR3 is built from 13 residues. V lost 1 base, J lost 7 bases, and 11 bases lay in between. Written as DNA, the CDR3 is TGCGCCAGCAGCTTGACAGCCCGCGGTGGCTACACCTTC. Translation: CASSLTARGGYTF.

This clonotype has just a few counts. The V call is TRBV6-5, the J call TRBJ1-5, with D possibly matching TRBD1 (6 bases). The germline CDR1 and CDR2 sequences are MNHEY and SVGAGI. CDR3 length equals 12 residues. The ends were cut back, 7 bases at V and 9 bases at J, with 13 bases in the middle. The CDR3 reads CASMGRGGPQHF. The CDR3 coding sequence is TGTGCCAGCATGGGAAGGGGGGGGCCCCAGCATTTT.

This chain links TRBV4-3 with TRBJ1-1, with a possible D match to TRBD1 (5 bases). The V gene's germline CDR1 is LGHNA and CDR2 YSLEER. V was pared by 0 bases and J by 5 bases, with 19 bases between. CDR3 length equals 17 residues. The CDR3 DNA reads as TGCGCCAGCAGCCAAGATATCCGGCCAGGGCCGGGGACTGAAGCTTTCTTT. It codes for CASSQDIRPGPGTEAFF.

This clonotype has a count of ten or more. J is TRBJ1-5 and V is TRBV20-1; 9 bases are shared with TRBD1. There are 15 residues in the CDR3. CDR1 DFQATT and CDR2 SNEGSKA come from the germline V gene (reference sequence). The trim removed 3 bases at V and 3 bases at J, leaving 6 bases unmatched. Here the CDR3 reads CSASPRDRVNQPQHF. Here the CDR3 DNA reads TGCAGTGCTAGCCCCAGGGACAGGGTCAATCAGCCCCAGCATTTT.

This clonotype turned up a few times. V gene TRBV20-1 combines with J gene TRBJ1-6, with D hard to call. The V gene's germline CDR1 is DFQATT and CDR2 SNEGSKA (reference sequence). The CDR3 is made up of 13 amino acids. V gave up 1 base and J gave up 5 bases, with 6 bases separating them. The CDR3 protein is CSARAENNSPLHF. The CDR3 bases are TGCAGTGCTAGAGCGGAGAATAATTCACCCCTCCACTTT.

The chain employs TRBV7-2 and TRBJ1-1; D uncertain. V dropped 0 bases and J dropped 3 bases, with 11 bases sitting between them. The CDR3 is 15 amino acids. Per germline, CDR1 SGHTA and CDR2 FQGNSA. CDR3 nucleotides: TGTGCCAGCAGCTTAGCCTTCCAACGGTACACTGAAGCTTTCTTT. This codes for CASSLAFQRYTEAFF.

This chain connects TRBV4-1 to TRBJ2-1; the D gene is possibly TRBD2 (6 bases). The germline V gene has CDR1 MGHRA and CDR2 YSYEKL. The CDR3 covers 16 residues. The germline V and J ends were trimmed by 4 bases and 2 bases, with 15 bases remaining between them. The CDR3 sequence: CASSRSRRGTYNEQFF. DNA of the CDR3: TGCGCCAGCAGCCGCTCTCGGCGGGGCACCTACAATGAGCAGTTCTTC.